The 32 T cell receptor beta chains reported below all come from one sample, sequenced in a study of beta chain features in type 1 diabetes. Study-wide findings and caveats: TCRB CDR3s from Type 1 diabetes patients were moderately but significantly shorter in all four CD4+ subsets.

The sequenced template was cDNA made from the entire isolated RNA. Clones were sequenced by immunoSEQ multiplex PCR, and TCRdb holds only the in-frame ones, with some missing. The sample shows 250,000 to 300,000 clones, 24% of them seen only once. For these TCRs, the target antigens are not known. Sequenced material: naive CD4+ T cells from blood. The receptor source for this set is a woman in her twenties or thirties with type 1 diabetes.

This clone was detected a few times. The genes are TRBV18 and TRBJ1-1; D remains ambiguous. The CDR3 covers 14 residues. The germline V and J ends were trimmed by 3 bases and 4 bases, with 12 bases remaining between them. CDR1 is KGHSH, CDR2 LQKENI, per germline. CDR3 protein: CASSPMPVATEAFF. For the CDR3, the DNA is TGTGCCAGCTCACCTATGCCGGTCGCCACTGAAGCTTTCTTT.

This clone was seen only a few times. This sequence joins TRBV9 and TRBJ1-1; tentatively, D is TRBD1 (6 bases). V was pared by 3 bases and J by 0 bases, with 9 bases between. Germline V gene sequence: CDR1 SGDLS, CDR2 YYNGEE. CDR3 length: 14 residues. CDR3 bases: TGTGCCAGCAGCGCGACAGGAGTGAACACTGAAGCTTTCTTT. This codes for CASSATGVNTEAFF.

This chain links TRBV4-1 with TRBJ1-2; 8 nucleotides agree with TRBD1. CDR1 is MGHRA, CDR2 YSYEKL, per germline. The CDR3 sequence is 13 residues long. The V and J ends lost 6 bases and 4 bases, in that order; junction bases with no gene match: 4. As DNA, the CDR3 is TGCGCCAGCAGTCCCGGACAGGGCTATGGCTACACCTTC. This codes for CASSPGQGYGYTF.

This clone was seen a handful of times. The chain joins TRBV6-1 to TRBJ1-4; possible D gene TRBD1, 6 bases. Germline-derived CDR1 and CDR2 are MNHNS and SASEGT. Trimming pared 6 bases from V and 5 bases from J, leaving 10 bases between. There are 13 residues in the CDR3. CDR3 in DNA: TGTGCCAGCAGGAGGGGGAAGAATGAAAAACTGTTTTTT. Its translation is CASRRGKNEKLFF.

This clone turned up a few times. For the CDR3, the DNA is TGTGCCAGCAGCGGACTGGCTAGCGGGAGTTCATTGGGGGCCAACGTCCTGACTTTC. This encodes CASSGLASGSSLGANVLTF. The chain couples TRBV9 to TRBJ2-6; 10 nucleotides line up with TRBD2. The CDR3 runs 19 residues. Germline trimming cut 3 bases from V and 4 bases from J; bases unmatched to any gene: 13. CDR1 and CDR2 (germline): SGDLS, YYNGEE.

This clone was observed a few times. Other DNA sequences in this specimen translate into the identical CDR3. The CDR3 loop reads CASSSRQGNQPQHF. In nucleotides, the CDR3 is TGTGCCAGCAGCTCTCGACAGGGAAATCAGCCCCAGCATTTT. The chain is built from TRBV7-2 and TRBJ1-5, with 7 bases lining up with TRBD1. CDR1 SGHTA and CDR2 FQGNSA come from the germline V gene. Trimming cost V 4 bases and J 4 bases; bases outside gene matches: 4. The CDR3 is made up of 14 amino acids. Combining the CDR3 with reference TRBV7-2 and TRBJ1-5 gives the whole variable domain GAGVSQSPSNKVTEKGKDVELRCDPISGHTALYWYRQSLGQGLEFLIYFQGNSAPDKSGLPSDRFSAERTGGSVSTLTIQRTQQEDSAVYLCASSSRQGNQPQHFGDGTRLSIL.

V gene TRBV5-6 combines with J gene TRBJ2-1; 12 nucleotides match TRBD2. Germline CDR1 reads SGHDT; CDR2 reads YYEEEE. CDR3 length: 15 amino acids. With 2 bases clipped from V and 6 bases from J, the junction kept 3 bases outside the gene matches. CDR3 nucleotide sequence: TGTGCCAGCAGCTTTCTAGCGGGAGGGGCCAATGAGCAGTTCTTC. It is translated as CASSFLAGGANEQFF.

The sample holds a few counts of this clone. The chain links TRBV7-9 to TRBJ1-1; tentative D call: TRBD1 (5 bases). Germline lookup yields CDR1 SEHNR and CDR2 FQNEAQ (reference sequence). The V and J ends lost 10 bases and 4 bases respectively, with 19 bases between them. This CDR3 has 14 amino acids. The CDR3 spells CAINPPGATTEAFF. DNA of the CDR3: TGTGCCATCAACCCCCCTGGGGCAACCACTGAAGCTTTCTTT.

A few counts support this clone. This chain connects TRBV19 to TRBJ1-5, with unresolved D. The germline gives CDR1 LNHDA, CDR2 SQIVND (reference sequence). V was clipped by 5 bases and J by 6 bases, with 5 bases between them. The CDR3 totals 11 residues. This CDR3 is CASSEGQPQHF. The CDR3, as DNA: TGTGCCAGTAGTGAGGGTCAGCCCCAGCATTTT.

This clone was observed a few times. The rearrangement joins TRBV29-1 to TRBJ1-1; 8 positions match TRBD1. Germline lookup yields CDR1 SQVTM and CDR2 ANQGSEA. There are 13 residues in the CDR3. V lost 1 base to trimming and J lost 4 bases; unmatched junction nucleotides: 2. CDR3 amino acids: CSVEVQGVTEAFF. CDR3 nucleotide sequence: TGCAGCGTTGAAGTACAGGGGGTCACTGAAGCTTTCTTT.

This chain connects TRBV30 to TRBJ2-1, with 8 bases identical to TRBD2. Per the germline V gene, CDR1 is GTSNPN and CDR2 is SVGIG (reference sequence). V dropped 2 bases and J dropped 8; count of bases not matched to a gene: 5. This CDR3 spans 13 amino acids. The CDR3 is CAWSKKAGDEQFF. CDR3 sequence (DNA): TGTGCCTGGAGTAAGAAAGCGGGAGATGAGCAGTTCTTC.

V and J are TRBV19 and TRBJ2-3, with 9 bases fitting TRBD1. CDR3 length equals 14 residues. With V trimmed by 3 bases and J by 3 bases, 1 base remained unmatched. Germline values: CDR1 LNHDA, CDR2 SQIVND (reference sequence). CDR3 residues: CASSMDRGTDTQYF. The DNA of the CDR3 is TGTGCCAGTAGTATGGACAGGGGAACAGATACGCAGTATTTT.

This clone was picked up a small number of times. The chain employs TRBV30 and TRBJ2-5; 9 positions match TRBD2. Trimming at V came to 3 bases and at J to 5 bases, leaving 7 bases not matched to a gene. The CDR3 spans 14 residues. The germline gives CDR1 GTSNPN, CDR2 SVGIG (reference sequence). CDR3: CAWSLPSGTETQYF. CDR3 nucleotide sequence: TGTGCCTGGAGCCTACCTAGCGGGACTGAGACCCAGTACTTC. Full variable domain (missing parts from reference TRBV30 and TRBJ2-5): SQTIHQWPATLVQPVGSPLSLECTVEGTSNPNLYWYRQAAGRGLQLLFYSVGIGQISSEVPQNLSASRPQDRQFILSSKKLLLSDSGFYLCAWSLPSGTETQYFGPGTRLLVL.

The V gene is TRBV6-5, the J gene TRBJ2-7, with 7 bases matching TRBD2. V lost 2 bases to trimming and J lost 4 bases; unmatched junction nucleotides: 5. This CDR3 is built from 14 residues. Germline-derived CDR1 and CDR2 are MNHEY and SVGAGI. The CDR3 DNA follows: TGTGCCAGCAGTTACGCGGGAGTAACATACGAGCAGTACTTC. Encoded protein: CASSYAGVTYEQYF.

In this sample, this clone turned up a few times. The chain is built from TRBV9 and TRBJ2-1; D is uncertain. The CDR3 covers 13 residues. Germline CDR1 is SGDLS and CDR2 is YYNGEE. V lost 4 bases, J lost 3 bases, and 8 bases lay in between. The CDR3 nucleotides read TGTGCCAGCAGCCCAGACTTCTACAATGAGCAGTTCTTC. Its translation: CASSPDFYNEQFF.

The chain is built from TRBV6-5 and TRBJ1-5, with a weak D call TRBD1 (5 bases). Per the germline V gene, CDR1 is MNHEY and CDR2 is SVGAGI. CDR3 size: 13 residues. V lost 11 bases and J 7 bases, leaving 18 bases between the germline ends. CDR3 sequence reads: CAGAAGLGQPQHF. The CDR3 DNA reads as TGTGCCGGGGCAGCGGGTCTTGGGCAGCCCCAGCATTTT.

CDR3 in amino acids: CASSGGEMSPNIQYF. Here the CDR3 DNA reads TGTGCCAGCTCCGGTGGGGAGATGAGCCCAAACATTCAGTACTTC. V usage is TRBV28 and J usage is TRBJ2-4; TRBD2 is a possible D gene (5 bases). Trimming removed 8 bases from V and 6 bases from J, with 20 bases in between. The germline CDR1 and CDR2 sequences are MDHEN and SYDVKM. The CDR3 extends over 15 amino acids.

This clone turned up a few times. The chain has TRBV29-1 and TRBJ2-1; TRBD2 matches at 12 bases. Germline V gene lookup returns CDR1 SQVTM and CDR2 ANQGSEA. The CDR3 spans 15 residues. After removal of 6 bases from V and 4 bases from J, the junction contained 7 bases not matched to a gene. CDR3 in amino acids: CSVQITSGGYNEQFF. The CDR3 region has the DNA TGCAGCGTCCAAATAACTAGCGGGGGGTACAATGAGCAGTTCTTC.

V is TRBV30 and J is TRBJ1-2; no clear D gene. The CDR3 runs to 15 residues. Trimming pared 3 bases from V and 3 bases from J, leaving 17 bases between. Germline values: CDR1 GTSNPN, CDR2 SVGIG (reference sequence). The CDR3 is CAWRTFQEDYYGYTF. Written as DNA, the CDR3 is TGTGCCTGGAGAACTTTTCAGGAGGATTACTATGGCTACACCTTC.

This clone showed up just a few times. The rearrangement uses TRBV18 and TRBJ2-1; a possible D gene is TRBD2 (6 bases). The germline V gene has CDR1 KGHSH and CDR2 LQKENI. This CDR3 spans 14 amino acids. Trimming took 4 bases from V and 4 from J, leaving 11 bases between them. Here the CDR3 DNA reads TGTGCCAGCTCACTAGCGGAAATTTACAATGAGCAGTTCTTC. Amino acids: CASSLAEIYNEQFF.

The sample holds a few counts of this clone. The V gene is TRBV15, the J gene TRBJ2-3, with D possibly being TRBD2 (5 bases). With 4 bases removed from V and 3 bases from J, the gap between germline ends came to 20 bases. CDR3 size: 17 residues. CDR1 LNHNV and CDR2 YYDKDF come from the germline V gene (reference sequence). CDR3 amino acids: CATSKLWRKGITDTQYF. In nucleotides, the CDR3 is TGTGCCACCAGCAAACTGTGGAGGAAAGGAATTACAGATACGCAGTATTTT.

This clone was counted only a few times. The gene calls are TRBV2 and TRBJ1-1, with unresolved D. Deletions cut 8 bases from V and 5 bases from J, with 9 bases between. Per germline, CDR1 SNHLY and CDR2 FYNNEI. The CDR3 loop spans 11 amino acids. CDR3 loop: CASSAGTEAFF. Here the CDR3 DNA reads TGTGCCAGCTCAGCGGGGACTGAAGCTTTCTTT.

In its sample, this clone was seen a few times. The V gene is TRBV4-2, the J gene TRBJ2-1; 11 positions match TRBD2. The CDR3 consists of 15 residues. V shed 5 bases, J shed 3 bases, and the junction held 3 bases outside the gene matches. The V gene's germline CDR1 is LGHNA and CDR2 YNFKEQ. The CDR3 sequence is CASSMGLADYNEQFF. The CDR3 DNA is TGTGCCAGCAGCATGGGACTAGCGGACTACAATGAGCAGTTCTTC.

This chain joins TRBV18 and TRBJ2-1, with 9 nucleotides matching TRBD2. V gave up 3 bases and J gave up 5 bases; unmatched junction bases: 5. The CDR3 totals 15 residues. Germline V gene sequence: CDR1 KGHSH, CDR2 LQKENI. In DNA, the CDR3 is TGTGCCAGCTCACCCTCGGGACTAGCTAACAATGAGCAGTTCTTC. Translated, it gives CASSPSGLANNEQFF.

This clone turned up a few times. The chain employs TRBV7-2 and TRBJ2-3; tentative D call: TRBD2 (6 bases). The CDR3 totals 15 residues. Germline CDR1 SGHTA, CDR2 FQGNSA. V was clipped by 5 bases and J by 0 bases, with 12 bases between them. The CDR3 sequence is CASSGRRVSTDTQYF. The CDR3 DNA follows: TGTGCCAGCAGCGGGAGGAGAGTTAGCACAGATACGCAGTATTTT.

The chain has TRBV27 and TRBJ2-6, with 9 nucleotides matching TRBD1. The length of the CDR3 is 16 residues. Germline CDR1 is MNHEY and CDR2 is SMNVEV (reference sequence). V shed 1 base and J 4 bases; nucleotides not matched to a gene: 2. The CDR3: CASSLYRGPGANVLTF. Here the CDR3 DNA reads TGTGCCAGCAGTTTATACAGGGGGCCCGGGGCCAACGTCCTGACTTTC. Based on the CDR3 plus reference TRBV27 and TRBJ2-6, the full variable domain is EAQVTQNPRYLITVTGKKLTVTCSQNMNHEYMSWYRQDPGLGLRQIYYSMNVEVTDKGDVPEGYKVSRKEKRNFPLILESPSPNQTSLYFCASSLYRGPGANVLTFGAGSRLTVL.

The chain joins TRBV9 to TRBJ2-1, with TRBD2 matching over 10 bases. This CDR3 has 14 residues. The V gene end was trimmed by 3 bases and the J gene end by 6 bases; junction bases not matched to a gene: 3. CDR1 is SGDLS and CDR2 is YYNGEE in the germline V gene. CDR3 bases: TGTGCCAGCAGCGGAGGGACTAGCGTCAATGAGCAGTTCTTC. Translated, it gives CASSGGTSVNEQFF.

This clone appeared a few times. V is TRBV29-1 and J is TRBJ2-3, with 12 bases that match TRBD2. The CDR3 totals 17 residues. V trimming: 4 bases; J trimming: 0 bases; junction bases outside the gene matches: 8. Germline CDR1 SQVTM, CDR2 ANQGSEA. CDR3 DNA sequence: TGCAGCGTTGGGGCTAGCGGGAGGGAAGGGAGCACAGATACGCAGTATTTT. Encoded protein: CSVGASGREGSTDTQYF.

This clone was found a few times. CDR3 in DNA: TGCAGCGTGCTACAGGGGGCTATGAACACTGAAGCTTTCTTT. Protein: CSVLQGAMNTEAFF. This rearrangement joins TRBV29-1 to TRBJ1-1, with 9 positions matching TRBD1. The CDR3 is made up of 14 amino acids. The trim removed 6 bases at V and 0 bases at J, leaving 5 bases unmatched. Germline loops: CDR1 SQVTM, CDR2 ANQGSEA.

Here the CDR3 DNA reads TGTGCCAGCAGCTTAGCACAGGGGGCGCTAGTATACACTGAAGCTTTCTTT. It is translated as CASSLAQGALVYTEAFF. The chain uses TRBV7-2 and TRBJ1-1; TRBD1 matches 9 bases. Germline loops: CDR1 SGHTA, CDR2 FQGNSA. V gave up 0 bases and J gave up 3 bases; unmatched junction bases: 8. The CDR3 length is 17 residues. The complete variable domain, with remaining parts taken from reference TRBV7-2 and TRBJ1-1, reads GAGVSQSPSNKVTEKGKDVELRCDPISGHTALYWYRQSLGQGLEFLIYFQGNSAPDKSGLPSDRFSAERTGGSVSTLTIQRTQQEDSAVYLCASSLAQGALVYTEAFFGQGTRLTVV.

The CDR3 spells CAWSDGEKLFF. The DNA for the CDR3 is TGTGCCTGGAGTGACGGTGAAAAACTGTTTTTT. This chain connects TRBV30 to TRBJ1-4; D uncertain. The V gene lost 1 base and the J gene lost 7 bases, with 4 bases spanning the gap. CDR1 and CDR2 (germline): GTSNPN, SVGIG (reference sequence). CDR3 size: 11 residues.

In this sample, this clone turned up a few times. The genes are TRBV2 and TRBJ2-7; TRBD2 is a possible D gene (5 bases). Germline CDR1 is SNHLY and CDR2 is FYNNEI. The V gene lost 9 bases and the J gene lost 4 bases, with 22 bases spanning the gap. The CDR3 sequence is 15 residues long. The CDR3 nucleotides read TGTGCCAGGTCCGACCCGGGTGGGAGTCGATACGAGCAGTACTTC. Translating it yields CARSDPGGSRYEQYF. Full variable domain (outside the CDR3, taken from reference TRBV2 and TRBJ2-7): EPEVTQTPSHQVTQMGQEVILRCVPISNHLYFYWYRQILGQKVEFLVSFYNNEISEKSEIFDDQFSVERPDGSNFTLKIRSTKLEDSAMYFCARSDPGGSRYEQYFGPGTRLTVT.